The rows below give T cell receptor beta chains drawn from one sample of a study of shared clonotypes between healthy human individuals. Clones were sequenced by immunoSEQ multiplex PCR, and TCRdb holds only the in-frame ones, with some missing. Seen here are about 96,000 clones, 68% observed once, and the top ten hold around half. The sequenced sample consisted of memory CD8+ T cells sorted from blood. The receptor set was obtained from a man aged 25 to 45 in good health. The CDR3 runs from the conserved cysteine through the conserved F or W. Fields, in order: V gene, J gene, clone size, D gene, CDR3 protein, CDR3 DNA. D genes are given only for firm matches. Clone size appears in some rows only: once, few, many, or a class for an expanded clone.

TRBV25-1	TRBJ2-7	.	.	CASSDGNIRSYEQYF	TGTGCCAGCAGTGACGGGAACATTCGCTCCTACGAGCAGTACTTC
TRBV18	TRBJ2-5	.	TRBD2	CASSSFATSGRAGETQYF	TGTGCCAGCTCGTCTTTTGCGACTAGCGGGAGGGCAGGAGAGACCCAGTACTTC
TRBV6-5	TRBJ1-1	.	.	CASGVGGNTEAFF	TGTGCCAGCGGGGTCGGGGGGAACACTGAAGCTTTCTTT
TRBV7-9	TRBJ2-1	.	TRBD2	CASSSGLAGVSYNEQFF	TGTGCCAGCAGCTCGGGACTAGCGGGAGTCTCCTACAATGAGCAGTTCTTC
TRBV6-5	TRBJ2-1	once	TRBD2	CASSYGTSMYNEQFF	TGTGCCAGCAGTTATGGGACTAGTATGTACAATGAGCAGTTCTTC
TRBV5-4	TRBJ2-1	.	TRBD1	CASSPGTGAYNEQFF	TGTGCCAGCAGCCCAGGGACAGGGGCCTACAATGAGCAGTTCTTC
TRBV19	TRBJ1-2	medium-sized	.	CASSISTDGYTF	TGTGCCAGTAGTATATCGACGGATGGCTACACCTTC
TRBV27	TRBJ2-3	many	TRBD2	CASRRASGSTDTQYF	TGTGCCAGCAGGAGGGCTAGCGGGAGCACAGATACGCAGTATTTT
TRBV6-1	TRBJ2-7	few	.	CASSEVGSAYSYEQYF	TGTGCCAGCAGTGAAGTAGGTAGCGCTTACTCCTACGAGCAGTACTTC
TRBV5-1	TRBJ2-5	.	.	CASRQPSETQYF	TGCGCCAGCAGGCAACCCTCAGAGACCCAGTACTTC
TRBV10-3	TRBJ2-5	.	.	CAISEGATQYF	TGTGCCATCAGTGAGGGGGCAACCCAGTACTTC
TRBV2	TRBJ2-7	.	.	CASVASWGRRYEQYF	TGTGCCAGCGTTGCCTCTTGGGGGAGGCGATACGAGCAGTACTTC
TRBV4-3	TRBJ2-5	.	TRBD2	CASSQYGRGGQETQYF	TGCGCCAGCAGCCAATATGGGCGGGGGGGTCAAGAGACCCAGTACTTC
TRBV4-1	TRBJ2-5	.	.	CASSQDGPSWQGETQYF	TGCGCCAGCAGCCAAGATGGCCCTAGCTGGCAGGGAGAGACCCAGTACTTC
TRBV9	TRBJ1-3	.	.	CASSLSGVSGNTIYF	TGTGCCAGCAGCCTTAGTGGAGTCTCTGGAAACACCATATATTTT
TRBV28	TRBJ1-2	once	.	CASSRYRDGYTF	TGTGCCAGCAGTCGGTACAGGGACGGCTACACCTTC
TRBV5-8	TRBJ1-5	.	.	CASSFAVGTYNQPQHF	TGTGCCAGCAGCTTTGCGGTCGGGACGTACAATCAGCCCCAGCATTTT
TRBV11-2	TRBJ2-7	.	TRBD2	CASSPLAGGYEQYF	TGTGCCAGCAGCCCGTTAGCGGGAGGCTACGAGCAGTACTTC
TRBV11-3	TRBJ2-1	.	.	CASSFGRGEQFF	TGTGCCAGCAGCTTTGGCCGGGGCGAGCAGTTCTTC
TRBV13	TRBJ2-7	.	TRBD2	CASSQWRTSGSNNEQYF	TGTGCCAGCAGCCAATGGCGGACTAGCGGGAGTAACAACGAGCAGTACTTC
TRBV18	TRBJ1-1	.	.	CASSPLPLGGVNTEAFF	TGTGCCAGCTCACCCCTTCCTCTGGGAGGGGTGAACACTGAAGCTTTCTTT
TRBV18	TRBJ1-3	.	TRBD1	CASSSSPGTGGNTIYF	TGTGCCAGCTCGTCTTCGCCTGGGACAGGGGGAAACACCATATATTTT
TRBV5-4	TRBJ1-1	.	.	CASSFRGNTEAFF	TGTGCCAGCAGCTTCCGGGGGAACACTGAAGCTTTCTTT
TRBV19	TRBJ2-2	few	TRBD2	CASSYGLAGVAELFF	TGTGCCAGTAGTTATGGATTAGCGGGGGTGGCGGAGCTGTTTTTT
TRBV4-2	TRBJ2-3	.	TRBD2	CASSRLAGTDTQYF	TGTGCCAGCAGTCGGCTAGCGGGAACAGATACGCAGTATTTT
TRBV18	TRBJ2-5	.	.	CASSRVGIQETQYF	TGTGCCAGCTCACGTGTCGGGATCCAAGAGACCCAGTACTTC
TRBV7-2	TRBJ2-7	.	.	CASSLIGYTSYEQYF	TGTGCCAGCAGCTTAATCGGGTATACCTCCTACGAGCAGTACTTC
TRBV2	TRBJ1-2	.	.	CASSERRGSYGYTF	TGTGCCAGCAGTGAACGGCGAGGGAGCTATGGCTACACCTTC
TRBV5-6	TRBJ1-1	.	.	CASSLVGVWNTEAFF	TGTGCCAGCAGCTTGGTTGGGGTATGGAACACTGAAGCTTTCTTT
TRBV13	TRBJ2-1	.	.	CASSPRGVRDNEQFF	TGTGCCAGCAGCCCTAGGGGGGTCAGGGACAATGAGCAGTTCTTC
TRBV11-2	TRBJ1-2	few	.	CASSLVPGAVLSNYGYTF	TGTGCCAGCAGCTTAGTCCCAGGGGCTGTACTCTCTAACTATGGCTACACCTTC
TRBV15	TRBJ2-5	.	TRBD2	CATSLKREGHETQYF	TGTGCCACCAGCTTAAAGCGGGAGGGCCATGAGACCCAGTACTTC